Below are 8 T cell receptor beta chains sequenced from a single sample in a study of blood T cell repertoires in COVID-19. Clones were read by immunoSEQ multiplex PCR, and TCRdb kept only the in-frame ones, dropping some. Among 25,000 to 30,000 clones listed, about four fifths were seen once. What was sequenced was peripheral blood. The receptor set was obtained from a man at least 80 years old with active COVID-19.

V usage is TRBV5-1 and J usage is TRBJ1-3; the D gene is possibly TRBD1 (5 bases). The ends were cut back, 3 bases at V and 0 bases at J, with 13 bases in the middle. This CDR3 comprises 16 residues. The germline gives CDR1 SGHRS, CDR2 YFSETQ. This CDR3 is CASSWGYRGSGNTIYF. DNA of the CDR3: TGCGCCAGCAGCTGGGGTTATAGGGGCTCTGGAAACACCATATATTTT.

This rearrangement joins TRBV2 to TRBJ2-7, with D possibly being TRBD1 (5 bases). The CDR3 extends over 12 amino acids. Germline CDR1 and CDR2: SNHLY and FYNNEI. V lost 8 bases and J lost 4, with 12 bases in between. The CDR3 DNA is TGTGCCAGCGGGGCCGTAGGGTACGAGCAGTACTTC. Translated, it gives CASGAVGYEQYF.

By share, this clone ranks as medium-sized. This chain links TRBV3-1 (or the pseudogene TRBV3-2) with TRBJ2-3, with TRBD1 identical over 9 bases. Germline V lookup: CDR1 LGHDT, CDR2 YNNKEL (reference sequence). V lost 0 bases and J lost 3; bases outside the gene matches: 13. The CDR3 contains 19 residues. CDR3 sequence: CASSQEGTGGEPWTDTQYF. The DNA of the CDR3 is TGTGCCAGCAGCCAAGAGGGAACAGGGGGCGAACCTTGGACAGATACGCAGTATTTT.

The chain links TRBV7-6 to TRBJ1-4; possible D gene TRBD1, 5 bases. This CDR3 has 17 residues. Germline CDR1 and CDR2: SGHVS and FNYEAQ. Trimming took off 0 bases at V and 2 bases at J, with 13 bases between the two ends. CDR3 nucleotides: TGTGCCAGCAGCTTAGCCCCGGGGGAGATTACTAATGAAAAACTGTTTTTT. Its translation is CASSLAPGEITNEKLFF.

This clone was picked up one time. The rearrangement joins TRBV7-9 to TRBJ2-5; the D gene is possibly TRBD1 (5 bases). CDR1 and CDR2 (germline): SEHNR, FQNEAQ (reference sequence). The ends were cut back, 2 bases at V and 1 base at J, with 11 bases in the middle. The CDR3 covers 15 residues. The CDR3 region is CASSLSRQIQETQYF. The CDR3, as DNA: TGTGCCAGCAGCTTATCACGACAGATCCAAGAGACCCAGTACTTC.

The CDR3 region has the DNA TGCGCCAGCAGTCAATCGTGGAGGGAAGGGTACACTGAAGCTTTCTTT. Its protein product is CASSQSWREGYTEAFF. V gene TRBV23-1 combines with J gene TRBJ1-1; D is unresolved. TRBV23-1 qualifies as an ORF whose function is uncertain. This CDR3 is built from 16 residues. Trimming removed 0 bases at V and 3 bases at J, with 14 bases between.

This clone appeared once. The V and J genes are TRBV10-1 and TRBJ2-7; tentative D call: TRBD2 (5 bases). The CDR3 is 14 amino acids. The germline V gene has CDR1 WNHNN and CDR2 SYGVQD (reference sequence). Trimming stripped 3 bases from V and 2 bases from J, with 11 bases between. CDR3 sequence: CASSEGLGAYEQYF. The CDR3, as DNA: TGCGCCAGCAGTGAAGGACTCGGGGCCTACGAGCAGTACTTC.

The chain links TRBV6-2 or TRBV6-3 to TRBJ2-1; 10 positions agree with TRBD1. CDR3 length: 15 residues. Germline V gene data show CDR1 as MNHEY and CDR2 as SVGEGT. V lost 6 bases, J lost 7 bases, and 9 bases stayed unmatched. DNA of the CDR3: TGTGCCAGCAGCTCCGGGACAGGGGTAATAAATGAGCAGTTCTTC. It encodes CASSSGTGVINEQFF.